This T cell receptor beta chain was sequenced for a study of blood T cell repertoires in COVID-19. Sequencing used immunoSEQ multiplex PCR; TCRdb keeps in-frame clones, though not all of them. The sample holds 200,000 to 250,000 clones, around 80% seen once. Trimming removed 1 base from V and 2 bases from J, with 14 bases in between. The CDR3 has 16 amino acids. CDR1 SGHTA and CDR2 FQGNSA come from the germline V gene. In its sample, this clone was seen once. The source of this sequence is a woman aged 25 to 39 with COVID-19, enrolled during active disease. Sequenced sample: peripheral blood. The rearrangement links TRBV7-2 to TRBJ1-2; D is perhaps TRBD1 (5 bases). The CDR3 bases are TGTGCCAGCAGCTTAGACGCTGGGGGGACCAACTATGGCTACACCTTC. The encoded protein is CASSLDAGGTNYGYTF.